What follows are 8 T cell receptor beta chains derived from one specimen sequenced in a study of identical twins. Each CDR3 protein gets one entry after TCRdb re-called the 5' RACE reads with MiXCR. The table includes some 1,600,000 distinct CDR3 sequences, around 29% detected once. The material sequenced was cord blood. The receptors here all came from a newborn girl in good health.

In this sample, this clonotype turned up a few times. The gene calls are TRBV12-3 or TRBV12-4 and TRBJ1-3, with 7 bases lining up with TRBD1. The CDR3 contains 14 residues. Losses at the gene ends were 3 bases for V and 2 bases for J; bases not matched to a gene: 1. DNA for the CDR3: TGTGCCAGCAGTTTCCAGGGGGCTGGAAACACCATATATTTT. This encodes CASSFQGAGNTIYF.

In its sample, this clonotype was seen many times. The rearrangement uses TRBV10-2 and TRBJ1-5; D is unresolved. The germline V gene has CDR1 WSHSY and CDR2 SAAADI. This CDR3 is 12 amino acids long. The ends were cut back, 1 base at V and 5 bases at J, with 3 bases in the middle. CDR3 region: CASSEWDQPQHF. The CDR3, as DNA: TGCGCCAGCAGTGAGTGGGATCAGCCCCAGCATTTT.

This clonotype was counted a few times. For the CDR3, the DNA is TGTGCCAGCAGTTTATCTGACACCTACACAGATACGCAGTATTTT. Encoded protein: CASSLSDTYTDTQYF. The gene calls are TRBV27 and TRBJ2-3; D call uncertain. Per the germline V gene, CDR1 is MNHEY and CDR2 is SMNVEV (reference sequence). V gave up 0 bases and J gave up 2 bases, with 9 bases separating them. This CDR3 contains 15 residues.

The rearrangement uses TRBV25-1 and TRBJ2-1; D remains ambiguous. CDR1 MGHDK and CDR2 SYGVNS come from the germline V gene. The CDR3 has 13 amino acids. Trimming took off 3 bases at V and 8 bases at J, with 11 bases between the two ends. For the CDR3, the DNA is TGTGCCAGCAGTGACCTCGGTTTTGATGAGCAGTTCTTC. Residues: CASSDLGFDEQFF.

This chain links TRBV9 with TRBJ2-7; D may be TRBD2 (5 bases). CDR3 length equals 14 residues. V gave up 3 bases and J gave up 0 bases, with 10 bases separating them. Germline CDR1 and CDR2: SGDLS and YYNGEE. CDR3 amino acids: CASSGGSVSYEQYF. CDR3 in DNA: TGTGCCAGCAGCGGAGGGTCAGTCTCCTACGAGCAGTACTTC.

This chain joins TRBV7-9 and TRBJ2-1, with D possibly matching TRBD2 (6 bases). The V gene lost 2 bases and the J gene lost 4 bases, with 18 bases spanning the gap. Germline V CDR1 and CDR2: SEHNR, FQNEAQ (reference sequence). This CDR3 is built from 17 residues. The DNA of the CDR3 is TGTGCCAGCAGCTTACCTTTAGGGACTCTCAAGTACAATGAGCAGTTCTTC. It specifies CASSLPLGTLKYNEQFF.

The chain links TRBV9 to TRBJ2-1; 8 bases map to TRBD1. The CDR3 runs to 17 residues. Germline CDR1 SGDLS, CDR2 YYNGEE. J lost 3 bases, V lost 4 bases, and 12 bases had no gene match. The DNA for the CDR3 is TGTGCCAGCAGCCCCAAGGCCGGGACAGGTCTCTACAATGAGCAGTTCTTC. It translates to CASSPKAGTGLYNEQFF.

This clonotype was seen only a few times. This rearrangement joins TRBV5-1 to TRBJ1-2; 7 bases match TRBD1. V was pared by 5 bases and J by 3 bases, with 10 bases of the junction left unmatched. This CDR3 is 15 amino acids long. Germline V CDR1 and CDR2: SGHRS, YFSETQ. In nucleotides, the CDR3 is TGCGCCAGCAGTCGCGGACAGGCCCGGGACTATGGCTACACCTTC. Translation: CASSRGQARDYGYTF.